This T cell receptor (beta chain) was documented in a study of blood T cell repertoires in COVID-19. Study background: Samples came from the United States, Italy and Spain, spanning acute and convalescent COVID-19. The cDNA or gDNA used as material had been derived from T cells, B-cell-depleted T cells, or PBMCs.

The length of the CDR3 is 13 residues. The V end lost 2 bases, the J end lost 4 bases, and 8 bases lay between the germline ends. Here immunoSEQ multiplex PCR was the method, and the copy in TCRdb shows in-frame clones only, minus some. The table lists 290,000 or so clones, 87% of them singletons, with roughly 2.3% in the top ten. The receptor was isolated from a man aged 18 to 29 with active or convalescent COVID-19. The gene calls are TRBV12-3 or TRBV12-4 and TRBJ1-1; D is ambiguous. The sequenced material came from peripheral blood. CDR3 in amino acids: CASSLFFRTEAFF. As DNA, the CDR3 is TGTGCCAGCAGTTTATTCTTCCGCACTGAAGCTTTCTTT.